Listed here are 13 T cell receptor beta chains from one sample, sequenced in a study of response to subunit inactivated influenza vaccine. MiXCR, run by TCRdb on the RT-PCR reads, gives a single entry per CDR3 protein. Of 450,000 to 600,000 distinct CDR3 sequences listed, about 17% are singletons. Material: CD4+ T cells sorted from PBMCs, obtained roughly 24 months after vaccination. The receptors derive from a man aged 50 to 69 who received an inactivated influenza vaccine.

CDR3 in DNA: TGTGCCAGCTCACCACCGCGCAGACTTTCCTACGAGCAGTACTTC. This codes for CASSPPRRLSYEQYF. The rearrangement uses TRBV18 and TRBJ2-7; D is unresolved. Germline CDR1 and CDR2: KGHSH and LQKENI. V gave up 0 bases and J gave up 1 base, with 10 bases separating them. This CDR3 has 15 amino acids.

This clonotype was seen ten or more times. The V call is TRBV7-2, the J call TRBJ2-7, with D uncertain. Trimming pared 0 bases from V and 0 bases from J, leaving 6 bases between. Germline V gene lookup returns CDR1 SGHTA and CDR2 FQGNSA. This CDR3 is built from 14 residues. The CDR3 sequence is CASSLARLSYEQYF. CDR3 in DNA: TGTGCCAGCAGCTTAGCGCGACTCTCCTACGAGCAGTACTTC.

This clonotype was seen only a few times. The chain is built from TRBV7-2 and TRBJ2-1; tentatively, D is TRBD2 (5 bases). Per germline, CDR1 SGHTA and CDR2 FQGNSA. Trimming cost V 2 bases and J 4 bases, with 15 bases left between them. CDR3 length: 16 amino acids. CDR3 sequence reads: CASSLRAGIRYNEQFF. The CDR3, as DNA: TGTGCCAGCAGCTTAAGGGCGGGTATAAGATACAATGAGCAGTTCTTC.

This clonotype occurred a few times. The CDR3 loop is CASSKLAGQETQYF. In DNA, the CDR3 is TGCGCCAGCAGCAAACTAGCGGGGCAAGAGACCCAGTACTTC. The V gene is TRBV5-1, the J gene TRBJ2-5; 10 bases map to TRBD2. The CDR3 has 14 amino acids. Germline V gene sequence: CDR1 SGHRS, CDR2 YFSETQ. V lost 4 bases, J lost 2 bases, and 2 bases stayed unmatched. The full variable domain, its missing parts supplied by reference TRBV5-1 and TRBJ2-5, is KAGVTQTPRYLIKTRGQQVTLSCSPISGHRSVSWYQQTPGQGLQFLFEYFSETQRNKGNFPGRFSGRQFSNSRSEMNVSTLELGDSALYLCASSKLAGQETQYFGPGTRLLVL.

The chain carries TRBV5-1 and TRBJ1-1; D not certain. The V end was cut by 7 bases, the J end by 1 base, with 8 bases between. CDR3 length equals 12 residues. Germline CDR1 is SGHRS and CDR2 is YFSETQ. CDR3 protein: CASRAGNTEAFF. CDR3 DNA sequence: TGCGCCAGCCGCGCGGGGAACACTGAAGCTTTCTTT.

This clonotype was found many times. The V and J genes are TRBV25-1 and TRBJ1-2, with D unclear. The length of the CDR3 is 13 residues. Germline V lookup: CDR1 MGHDK, CDR2 SYGVNS. Between the trimmed V and J ends, which lost 1 base and 4 bases, there was a span of 7 bases. The CDR3 nucleotides are TGTGCCAGCAGTGAATCTAGTCTCTATGGCTACACCTTC. This sequence encodes CASSESSLYGYTF.

This clonotype was detected only a few times. This chain connects TRBV20-1 to TRBJ2-2; TRBD2 matches at 8 bases. The CDR3 consists of 13 residues. CDR1 DFQATT and CDR2 SNEGSKA come from the germline V gene (reference sequence). Unmatched junction bases numbered 3, after V lost 4 bases and J lost 5 bases. The CDR3 loop is CSAKAGVTGELFF. The CDR3 DNA reads TGCAGTGCTAAAGCGGGAGTTACCGGGGAGCTGTTTTTT.

Only a few counts were recorded for this clonotype. V gene TRBV30 combines with J gene TRBJ1-2; possibly TRBD1 for D (5 bases). Germline V lookup: CDR1 GTSNPN, CDR2 SVGIG (reference sequence). V gave up 4 bases and J gave up 12 bases, with 15 bases separating them. The CDR3 is 11 residues long. The CDR3 region has the DNA TGTGCCTGGATGGCAGGGCCCCAGAACACCTTC. It translates to CAWMAGPQNTF.

In regard to this clonotype: Germline and junction disagree at one end, which may indicate a read error. V is TRBV4-3 and J is TRBJ1-2; 7 bases agree with TRBD1. The CDR3 runs 14 residues. Per the germline V gene, CDR1 is LGHNA and CDR2 is YSLEER. The CDR3 is CASSQGGTDYSYTF. Written as DNA, the CDR3 is TGCGCCAGCAGCCAAGGAGGGACAGACTATAGCTACACCTTC.

The V call is TRBV29-1, the J call TRBJ2-2, with 9 bases fitting TRBD2. Trimming cost V 5 bases and J 6 bases; bases outside gene matches: 7. This CDR3 has 14 residues. Per germline, CDR1 SQVTM and CDR2 ANQGSEA. The chain's CDR3 is CSVYFTSGPGELFF. In nucleotides, the CDR3 is TGCAGCGTTTACTTTACTAGCGGGCCCGGGGAGCTGTTTTTT.

V is TRBV10-3 and J is TRBJ1-1, with D possibly matching TRBD1 (6 bases). Trimming removed 0 bases at V and 4 bases at J, with 15 bases between. The germline V gene has CDR1 ENHRY and CDR2 SYGVKD. The CDR3 spans 16 residues. The CDR3 DNA follows: TGTGCCATCAGTGAGTCGATGACGACAGGACGCACTGAAGCTTTCTTT. Protein product: CAISESMTTGRTEAFF.

The V and J genes are TRBV2 and TRBJ2-3; 7 positions match TRBD2. CDR1 is SNHLY, CDR2 FYNNEI, per germline. The CDR3 contains 16 residues. The V segment lost 8 bases and the J segment 4 bases; nucleotides outside the gene matches: 15. CDR3 DNA sequence: TGTGCCAGCGCCCCCCGGGGGAGGGTCGGCCCAGATACGCAGTATTTT. It is translated as CASAPRGRVGPDTQYF.

The V call is TRBV20-1, the J call TRBJ1-4; 10 bases fit TRBD1. Germline CDR1 reads DFQATT; CDR2 reads SNEGSKA (reference sequence). CDR3 length equals 15 residues. V lost 1 base and J lost 4; bases outside the gene matches: 3. CDR3 loop: CSARGQGAGNEKLFF. The CDR3 bases are TGCAGTGCTAGAGGACAGGGGGCTGGTAATGAAAAACTGTTTTTT.